These 21 T cell receptor beta chains were sequenced from one sample in a study of T cells after yellow fever vaccination (dated by TCRdb to the late 2010s). The library was made by 5' RACE. Sequencer: Illumina HiSeq 2500. TCRdb trimmed the raw reads at Q25, called clones with MiXCR and kept productive beta chains. When rows share a CDR3 protein, they turn into one entry using the most common DNA and genes. This sample lists 150,000 or so distinct CDR3 sequences; around 7% were detected once. The ten largest clonotypes hold more than 2.5% of the sample. Per the publication, the treatment or condition label means: live attenuated yellow fever vaccine strain. The sequencing used CD4+ T cells sorted from PBMCs, collected 5 to 6 days after the first yellow fever vaccination. These receptors were collected from a young man who received the YFV17D yellow fever vaccine.

This clonotype was counted many times. V and J are TRBV6-2 or TRBV6-3 and TRBJ2-7, with 11 positions matching TRBD2. Per the germline V gene, CDR1 is MNHEY and CDR2 is SVGEGT. This CDR3 contains 14 residues. The V segment lost 5 bases and the J segment 2 bases; nucleotides outside the gene matches: 2. The CDR3 DNA sequence: TGTGCCAGCAGTCTAGCGGGGGGCACCTACGAGCAGTACTTC. As protein: CASSLAGGTYEQYF.

This clonotype was recorded at least ten times. This sequence joins TRBV2 and TRBJ2-7; 7 bases line up with TRBD1. Germline-derived CDR1 and CDR2 are SNHLY and FYNNEI. V lost 5 bases, J lost 4 bases, and 2 bases stayed unmatched. The CDR3 totals 12 residues. The CDR3 region is CASSTGEYEQYV. The CDR3 DNA reads as TGTGCCAGCAGTACAGGGGAGTACGAGCAGTACGTC.

This clonotype was picked up many times. This chain links TRBV20-1 with TRBJ2-5, with D uncertain. Germline V CDR1 and CDR2: DFQATT, SNEGSKA (reference sequence). V dropped 1 base and J dropped 1 base, with 4 bases sitting between them. The CDR3 consists of 12 residues. CDR3 sequence: CSARGGQETQYF. The DNA for the CDR3 is TGCAGTGCTAGAGGGGGCCAAGAGACCCAGTACTTC.

This clonotype was counted at least ten times. The chain links TRBV9 to TRBJ2-5; TRBD2 aligns across 14 bases. The ends lost 4 bases at V and 4 bases at J; junction bases unmatched: 6. The CDR3 is made up of 16 amino acids. Germline lookup yields CDR1 SGDLS and CDR2 YYNGEE. The CDR3 DNA reads as TGTGCCAGCAGCTCAGGGACTAGCGGGGGCCCAGAGACCCAGTACTTC. Encoded protein: CASSSGTSGGPETQYF. The whole variable domain, remainder taken from reference TRBV9 and TRBJ2-5, is DSGVTQTPKHLITATGQRVTLRCSPRSGDLSVYWYQQSLDQGLQFLIQYYNGEERAKGNILERFSAQQFPDLHSELNLSSLELGDSALYFCASSSGTSGGPETQYFGPGTRLLVL.

This clonotype was observed a handful of times. The chain couples TRBV18 to TRBJ2-1; D is perhaps TRBD1 or TRBD2 (6 bases each). Trimming left V 3 bases short and J 7 bases short, with 16 bases between. The CDR3 sequence is 15 residues long. Germline V gene data show CDR1 as KGHSH and CDR2 as LQKENI. This CDR3 is CASSPIWGAKNEQFF. The CDR3 DNA reads TGTGCCAGCTCACCCATCTGGGGGGCAAAGAATGAGCAGTTCTTC.

The chain joins TRBV4-3 to TRBJ2-2; the D gene is possibly TRBD2 (7 bases). CDR3 length equals 17 residues. CDR1 and CDR2 (germline): LGHNA, YSLEER. V lost 0 bases and J lost 1, with 12 bases in between. CDR3 coding DNA: TGCGCCAGCAGCCAAGATGGGAGGGGGGGGAACACCGGGGAGCTGTTTTTT. Protein: CASSQDGRGGNTGELFF.

DNA for the CDR3: TGTGCCAGCAGTTCCCCCTCAGCAGGTTCAAGGGAAAAACTGTTTTTT. It is translated as CASSSPSAGSREKLFF. The rearrangement joins TRBV28 to TRBJ1-4, with D unclear. Between the trimmed V and J ends, which lost 4 bases and 8 bases, there was a span of 20 bases. CDR1 MDHEN and CDR2 SYDVKM come from the germline V gene. The CDR3 runs to 16 residues.

This clonotype was seen more than once but under ten times. The chain couples TRBV24-1 to TRBJ2-1; TRBD1 aligns across 7 bases. Germline V gives CDR1 KGHDR, CDR2 SFDVKD. This CDR3 spans 19 amino acids. With 2 bases clipped from V and 6 bases from J, the junction kept 18 bases outside the gene matches. The CDR3 spells CATSDSPTGTEFRANEQFF. CDR3 bases: TGTGCCACCAGTGATTCACCAACCGGGACAGAATTCCGGGCCAATGAGCAGTTCTTC.

This clonotype has a count of ten or more. The chain recombines TRBV5-1 with TRBJ1-3, with D unclear. V gave up 0 bases and J gave up 7 bases, with 8 bases separating them. The CDR3 consists of 13 residues. Germline V gives CDR1 SGHRS, CDR2 YFSETQ. This chain's CDR3 is CASSLGQDNTIYF. The CDR3 DNA reads TGCGCCAGCAGCTTGGGTCAGGATAACACCATATATTTT.

This clonotype was seen repeatedly, ten times or more. The gene calls are TRBV20-1 and TRBJ2-1; a weak D match, TRBD2 (5 bases). This CDR3 comprises 14 residues. The V gene's germline CDR1 is DFQATT and CDR2 SNEGSKA (reference sequence). Trimming took off 3 bases at V and 4 bases at J, with 13 bases between the two ends. CDR3 nucleotides: TGCAGTGCTAGTTTGGGTAGCGAGTACAATGAGCAGTTCTTC. As protein: CSASLGSEYNEQFF.

This clonotype was found many times. This chain connects TRBV5-1 to TRBJ2-5; D is perhaps TRBD1 or TRBD2 (6 bases each). V lost 6 bases and J 0 bases, leaving 15 bases between the germline ends. This CDR3 comprises 15 residues. The germline V gene has CDR1 SGHRS and CDR2 YFSETQ. CDR3 coding DNA: TGCGCCAGCAAGATTGGGGGGCGGTACCAAGAGACCCAGTACTTC. Its translation: CASKIGGRYQETQYF.

This clonotype was detected only a few times. This chain connects TRBV7-2 to TRBJ2-7, with D unresolved. The ends were cut back, 3 bases at V and 1 base at J, with 13 bases in the middle. This CDR3 comprises 15 residues. Germline V CDR1 and CDR2: SGHTA, FQGNSA. The CDR3, as DNA: TGTGCCAGCAGCTTTCTTCGCTGGGATTCCTACGAGCAGTACTTC. Protein sequence: CASSFLRWDSYEQYF.

This clonotype was detected ten times or more. The chain carries TRBV12-3 or TRBV12-4 and TRBJ2-6, with 8 bases aligning to TRBD1. J lost 7 bases, V lost 6 bases, and 8 bases had no gene match. The CDR3 is made up of 15 amino acids. CDR3 sequence (DNA): TGTGCCAGCAGGGCCCAAACAGGGGGTGCCAACGTCCTGACTTTC. Its protein product is CASRAQTGGANVLTF.

This clonotype was counted ten times or more. The V call is TRBV6-6, the J call TRBJ2-2, with D unclear. The CDR3 is 13 residues long. Per germline, CDR1 MNHNY and CDR2 SVGAGI (reference sequence). Deletions cut 6 bases from V and 4 bases from J, with 9 bases between. Written as DNA, the CDR3 is TGTGCCAGCAGCCCGTGGCCCACCGGGGAGCTGTTTTTT. This codes for CASSPWPTGELFF.

A few counts support this clonotype. This chain connects TRBV7-2 to TRBJ1-5; D may be TRBD1 (5 bases). Trimming took off 3 bases at V and 5 bases at J, with 8 bases between the two ends. Germline CDR1 is SGHTA and CDR2 is FQGNSA. The length of the CDR3 is 13 residues. The CDR3 nucleotides are TGTGCCAGCAGCTTCAGGGTACATCAGCCCCAGCATTTT. Its protein is CASSFRVHQPQHF.

Concerning this clonotype itself: With a much larger clone just one base away, this may be a read error. V is TRBV5-1 and J is TRBJ2-3, with 7 bases fitting TRBD2. Germline CDR1 reads SGHRS; CDR2 reads YFSETQ. The CDR3 loop spans 16 amino acids. Here the CDR3 DNA reads TGCGCCCGCAGCTTGCGGGGGAATAGTATTACAGATACGCAGTATTTT. Amino acids: CARSLRGNSITDTQYF. The full variable domain, rest sourced from reference TRBV5-1 and TRBJ2-3, is KAGVTQTPRYLIKTRGQQVTLSCSPISGHRSVSWYQQTPGQGLQFLFEYFSETQRNKGNFPGRFSGRQFSNSRSEMNVSTLELGDSALYLCARSLRGNSITDTQYFGPGTRLTVL.

A few counts support this clonotype. The chain links TRBV7-2 to TRBJ1-1; D call uncertain. CDR3 length: 14 residues. CDR1 SGHTA and CDR2 FQGNSA come from the germline V gene. V lost 1 base, J lost 10 bases, and 16 bases lay in between. This chain's CDR3 is CASSLELAGLAAFF. CDR3 bases: TGTGCCAGCAGCTTAGAGTTGGCAGGTCTTGCAGCTTTCTTT.

At least ten counts were recorded for this clonotype. The chain links TRBV2 to TRBJ1-6; D is possibly TRBD1 (6 bases). Trimming left V 6 bases short and J 7 bases short, with 13 bases between. This CDR3 is 14 amino acids long. Germline values: CDR1 SNHLY, CDR2 FYNNEI. The CDR3, as DNA: TGTGCCAGCAGGGGACAAACAAGGAATTCACCCCTCCACTTT. This translates into CASRGQTRNSPLHF.

Concerning this clonotype itself: A much bigger clone sits one base away, suggesting this may be a read error. The chain has TRBV6-2 or TRBV6-3 and TRBJ2-3; a possible D gene is TRBD2 (6 bases). The germline CDR1 and CDR2 sequences are MNHEY and SVGEGT. With 6 bases removed from V and 6 bases from J, the gap between germline ends came to 22 bases. This CDR3 spans 16 amino acids. In nucleotides, the CDR3 is TGTGCCAGCAGCCGAGGGCTAGCGATCTGGTCCGATACGCAGTATTTT. It codes for CASSRGLAIWSDTQYF.

The chain recombines TRBV3-1 with TRBJ2-5, with TRBD2 matching over 8 bases. The V segment lost 1 base and the J segment 5 bases; nucleotides outside the gene matches: 9. Germline CDR1 reads LGHDT; CDR2 reads YNNKEL (reference sequence). CDR3 length equals 16 residues. DNA of the CDR3: TGTGCCAGCAGCCAAGGAGCGGGGGCCCATGTTGAGACCCAGTACTTC. It encodes CASSQGAGAHVETQYF.

There are many counts of this clonotype. J is TRBJ1-1 and V is TRBV4-1, with D tentatively TRBD1 (6 bases). Germline CDR1 reads MGHRA; CDR2 reads YSYEKL. The length of the CDR3 is 13 residues. V was cut by 4 bases and J by 7 bases, with 13 bases left in between. The CDR3 DNA reads as TGCGCCAGCAGCCTAATAAGGACAGATGAAGCTTTCTTT. It translates to CASSLIRTDEAFF.